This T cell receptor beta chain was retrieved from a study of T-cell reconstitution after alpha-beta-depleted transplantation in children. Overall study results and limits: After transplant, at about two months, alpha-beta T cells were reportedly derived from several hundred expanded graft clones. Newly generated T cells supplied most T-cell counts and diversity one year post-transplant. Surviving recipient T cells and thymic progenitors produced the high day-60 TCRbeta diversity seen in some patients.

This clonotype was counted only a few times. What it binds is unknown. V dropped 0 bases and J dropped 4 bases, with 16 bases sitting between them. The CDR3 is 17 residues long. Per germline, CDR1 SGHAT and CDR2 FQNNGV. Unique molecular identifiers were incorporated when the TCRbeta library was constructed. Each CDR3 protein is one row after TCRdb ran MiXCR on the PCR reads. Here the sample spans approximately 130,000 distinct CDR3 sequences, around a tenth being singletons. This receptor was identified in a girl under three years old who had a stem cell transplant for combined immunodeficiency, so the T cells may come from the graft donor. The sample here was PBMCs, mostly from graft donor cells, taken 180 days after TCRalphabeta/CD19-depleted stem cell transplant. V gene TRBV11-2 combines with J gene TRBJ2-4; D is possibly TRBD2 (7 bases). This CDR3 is CASSLEWGGKRKNIQYF. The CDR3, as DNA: TGTGCCAGCAGCTTAGAATGGGGGGGCAAGAGGAAAAACATTCAGTACTTC. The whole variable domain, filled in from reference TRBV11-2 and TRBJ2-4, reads EAGVAQSPRYKIIEKRQSVAFWCNPISGHATLYWYQQILGQGPKLLIQFQNNGVVDDSQLPKDRFSAERLKGVDSTLKIQPAKLEDSAVYLCASSLEWGGKRKNIQYFGAGTRLSVL.